This TCR beta chain was found in a study of shared clonotypes between healthy human individuals. Details on this clone: A far larger clone lies a single base away; this is likely a read error.

The CDR3 loop spans 14 amino acids. The germline gives CDR1 GTSNPN, CDR2 SVGIG (reference sequence). Using ten immunoSEQ deep assay plates, investigators sequenced unsorted PBMC DNA. The authors' processing: Filtering differed because ImmunoSEQ produced junction-only sequences that carried no quality scores. Data came from immunoSEQ multiplex PCR; TCRdb stores just in-frame clones and leaves some out. V and J calls and clone size are as listed in that table; D and trimming were resolved from the DNA. The sample consists of approximately 470,000 clones, over 70% of them appearing once. The sample taken for sequencing was PBMCs. The receptor's source is a woman aged 40 to 50 in good health. Some clones in this sample may be carry-over from other donors' samples. The V call is TRBV30, the J call TRBJ2-5; maybe TRBD1 (6 bases). The CDR3 nucleotides are TGTGCCTGGAGTGTACTCAGGGGCTCCTACGAGCAGCACTTC. The encoded protein is CAWSVLRGSYEQHF.